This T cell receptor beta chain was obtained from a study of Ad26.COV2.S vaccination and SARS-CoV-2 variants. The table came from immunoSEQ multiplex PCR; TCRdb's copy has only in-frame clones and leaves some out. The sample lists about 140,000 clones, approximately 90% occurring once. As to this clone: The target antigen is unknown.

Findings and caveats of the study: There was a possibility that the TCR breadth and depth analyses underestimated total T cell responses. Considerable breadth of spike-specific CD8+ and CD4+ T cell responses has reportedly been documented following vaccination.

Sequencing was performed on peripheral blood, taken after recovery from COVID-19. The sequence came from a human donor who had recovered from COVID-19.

The CDR3 here is CAWSPAVGLLSPLHF. CDR3 DNA: TGTGCCTGGAGTCCCGCCGTAGGGCTGTTGTCACCCCTCCACTTT. The chain uses TRBV30 and TRBJ1-6; no clear D. Deletions cut 2 bases from V and 10 bases from J, with 18 bases between. This CDR3 region has 15 residues. Germline CDR1 reads GTSNPN; CDR2 reads SVGIG (reference sequence).